This TCR beta chain was profiled in a study of blood T cell repertoires in COVID-19. For the study at large: Material from acute and convalescent COVID-19 was sourced from the United States, Italy and Spain. PBMCs, B-cell-depleted T cells, or T cells provided the cDNA or gDNA that made up the material.

Unmatched junction bases numbered 14, after V lost 4 bases and J lost 5 bases. CDR1 is LGHDT, CDR2 YNNKEL, per germline (reference sequence). CDR3 length equals 17 residues. As processed by the authors: From reference gene primer amplification, estimates of nucleated cell counts were derived. The method was immunoSEQ multiplex PCR; TCRdb's version includes in-frame clones alone and lacks a portion of them. The V and J calls and clone size were taken over from that table, and D and trimming were inferred from the DNA. The sample includes 150,000 to 200,000 clones, about 76% of them seen just once. This sequence joins TRBV3-1 (or the pseudogene TRBV3-2) and TRBJ1-1, with TRBD1 matching over 9 bases. The source material was peripheral blood. The source of this sequence is a woman in her forties with COVID-19, enrolled during active disease. CDR3 residues: CASSPYRGRGVKTEAFF. The CDR3 DNA follows: TGTGCCAGCAGCCCCTACAGGGGGCGAGGAGTAAAAACTGAAGCTTTCTTT.